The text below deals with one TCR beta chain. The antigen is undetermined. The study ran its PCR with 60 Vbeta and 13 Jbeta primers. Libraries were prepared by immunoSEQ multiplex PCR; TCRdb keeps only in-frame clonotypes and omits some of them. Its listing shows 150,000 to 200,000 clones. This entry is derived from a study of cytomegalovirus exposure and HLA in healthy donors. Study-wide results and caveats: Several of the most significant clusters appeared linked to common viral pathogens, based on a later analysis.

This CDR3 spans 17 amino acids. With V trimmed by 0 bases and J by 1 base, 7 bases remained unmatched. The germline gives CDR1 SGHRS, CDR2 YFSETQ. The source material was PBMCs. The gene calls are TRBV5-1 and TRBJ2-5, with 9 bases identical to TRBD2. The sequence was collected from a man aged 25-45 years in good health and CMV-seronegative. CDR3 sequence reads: CASSLGGGRGLQETQYF. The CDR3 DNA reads TGCGCCAGCAGCTTGGGAGGCGGGAGGGGCCTCCAAGAGACCCAGTACTTC.